This T cell receptor beta chain was sequenced in a study of neurological immune-mediated disorders. Study-wide results and limits: Falling below healthy controls, multiple sclerosis showed the least TCR clonal expansion, while HTLV-1-associated myelopathy showed the most. No CDR3 amino acid sequences were shared by expanded clones across subjects, suggesting private repertoires in all groups.

It was from 2 million PBMCs stored at -80 C that the unsorted libraries were obtained. 5'RACE with 10-nucleotide random UMIs produced the cDNA. MiXCR, applied by TCRdb to the 5' RACE reads, yields one record per CDR3 protein. The table shows 54,000 or so distinct CDR3 sequences, with 3.8% occurring only once. As for this clonotype: Antigen unknown.

The CDR3 loop spans 13 amino acids. CDR1 is SNHLY and CDR2 is FYNNEI in the germline V gene. Trimming cost V 7 bases and J 6 bases, with 12 bases left between them. The sequence came from a man in his sixties with multiple sclerosis. This chain links TRBV2 with TRBJ2-2; weak D call: TRBD2 (5 bases). The sample comprised PBMCs. The CDR3, as DNA: TGTGCCAGCATCGGGCTACTAGCCGGGGAGCTGTTTTTT. This codes for CASIGLLAGELFF.